This record covers a single TCR beta chain. Method: immunoSEQ multiplex PCR; TCRdb's copy keeps in-frame clones and lacks some. The data contain over 150,000 clones, around 94% of them seen just once; the ten biggest clones take up around 0.8%. This specimen belongs to a study of blood T cell repertoires in COVID-19. The CDR3 runs to 15 residues. V dropped 4 bases and J dropped 1 base, with 13 bases sitting between them. Germline-derived CDR1 and CDR2 are LNHDA and SQIVND (reference sequence). The specimen sequenced was peripheral blood. The chain links TRBV19 to TRBJ1-2, with D possibly matching TRBD1 (5 bases). The sequence was collected from a man aged 25 to 45 with COVID-19, enrolled during active disease. The CDR3 spells CASSTPGQGNYGYTF. Here the CDR3 DNA reads TGTGCCAGTAGTACACCTGGGCAGGGTAACTATGGCTACACCTTC.